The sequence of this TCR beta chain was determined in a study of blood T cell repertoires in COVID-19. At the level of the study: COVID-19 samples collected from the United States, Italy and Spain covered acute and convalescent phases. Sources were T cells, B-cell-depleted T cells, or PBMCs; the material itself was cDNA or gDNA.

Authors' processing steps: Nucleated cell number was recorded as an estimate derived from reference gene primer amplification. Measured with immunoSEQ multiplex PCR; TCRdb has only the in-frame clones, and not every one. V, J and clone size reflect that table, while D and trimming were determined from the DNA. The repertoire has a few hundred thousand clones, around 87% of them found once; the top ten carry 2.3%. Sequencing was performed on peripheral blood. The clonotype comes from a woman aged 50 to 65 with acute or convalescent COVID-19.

The CDR3 bases are TGCAGTGCTAGCCAGGGGTACGAGCAGTACTTC. Amino acid sequence: CSASQGYEQYF. The chain has TRBV20-1 and TRBJ2-7; TRBD1 is a possible D gene (6 bases). CDR1 and CDR2 (germline): DFQATT, SNEGSKA (reference sequence). The CDR3 runs to 11 residues. V was trimmed by 3 bases and J by 4 bases, leaving 7 bases between them.